The sequence of this TCR beta chain was determined in a study of stem cell transplantation in POMP-related autoinflammatory disease. Overall study context: Before transplant: CD4+ naive skewing, low CD8+ proportions, reduced cytokine secretion.

Produced via immunoSEQ multiplex PCR; TCRdb's table is partial and in-frame only. The table lists some 10,000 clones, around 79% of them singletons. Germline V CDR1 and CDR2: SQVTM, ANQGSEA. V lost 4 bases, J lost 1 base, and 13 bases lay in between. CDR3 length: 14 residues. This receptor was taken from a human patient with POMP-related autoinflammation and immune dysregulation (PRAID). Some T cells may be transferred from the graft donor. Source: CD4+ T cells from PBMCs, taken after stem cell transplantation. The gene calls are TRBV29-1 and TRBJ1-1, with D possibly TRBD1 on 6 matching bases. In DNA, the CDR3 is TGCAGCGTTGTGGAGGGACAAGCGAACACTGAAGCTTTCTTT. Translated: CSVVEGQANTEAFF.